Presented here are 5 T cell receptor beta chains from one specimen sequenced in a study of blood T cells in healthy people across ages. Through a sample-barcoded 5' primer and a J-beta primer mix, a second PCR was run for roughly 7 to 12 cycles. MiXCR, applied by TCRdb to the 5' RACE reads, yields one record per CDR3 protein. The profile covers about 560,000 distinct CDR3 sequences, with roughly a quarter appearing a single time and 3% to 4% taken by the ten largest. The sample also formed part of further work on T cells of mothers and their children.

The sequenced material came from blood. Receptors were obtained from a boy between 2 and 10 years old in good health.

The chain links TRBV20-1 to TRBJ2-3; TRBD2 agrees at 7 bases. Trimming took 5 bases from V and 4 from J; bases not matched to a gene: 12. Germline V gene data show CDR1 as DFQATT and CDR2 as SNEGSKA (reference sequence). The CDR3 length is 15 residues. The CDR3 region has the DNA TGCAGTGCTGGCAGGGACTCCCGGGGGGCAGATACGCAGTATTTT. Its translation is CSAGRDSRGADTQYF.

The J gene is TRBJ1-2, the V gene TRBV6-5; D remains ambiguous. The CDR3 length is 14 residues. Germline loops: CDR1 MNHEY, CDR2 SVGAGI. V was clipped by 0 bases and J by 8 bases, with 13 bases between them. In DNA form, the CDR3 reads TGTGCCAGCAGTTACTCGAAGATAGGGAGCGGCTACACCTTC. Encoded protein: CASSYSKIGSGYTF.

This clonotype appeared a few times. The chain carries TRBV10-3 and TRBJ1-2; 7 nucleotides align to TRBD1. Germline lookup yields CDR1 ENHRY and CDR2 SYGVKD. This CDR3 has 14 amino acids. The J segment lost 8 bases and the V segment lost 0 bases, leaving 6 bases of the junction unmatched. The CDR3 region is CAISESSRGLGYTF. The CDR3 DNA reads TGTGCCATCAGTGAGTCGTCCAGGGGGTTAGGCTACACCTTC.

This clonotype turned up a few times. The V gene is TRBV29-1, the J gene TRBJ2-3; D could derive from TRBD1 or TRBD2 (5 bases each). V was trimmed by 7 bases and J by 3 bases, leaving 26 bases between them. CDR3 size: 17 residues. Germline assignment: CDR1 SQVTM and CDR2 ANQGSEA. This chain's CDR3 is CSAEGQGVPPGTDTQYF. The CDR3 DNA sequence: TGCAGCGCCGAGGGGCAGGGCGTCCCACCCGGTACAGATACGCAGTATTTT.

The chain has TRBV6-5 and TRBJ2-5; tentatively, D is TRBD1 or TRBD2 (5 bases each). TRBJ2-7 explains the end of the DNA better; the J call may be wrong. The germline CDR1 and CDR2 sequences are MNHEY and SVGAGI. The CDR3 is 14 residues long. The CDR3 sequence: CASSYEGIDHEQYF. The CDR3 DNA sequence: TGTGCCAGCAGTTACGAGGGGATCGACCACGAGCAGTACTTC.